The present T cell receptor beta chain was sequenced within a study of regulatory T cells in long-lasting Graves disease. This clonotype appeared many times. Arm-PCR of CDR3 regions and iRepertoire HTBI primers were the basis on which TCR beta libraries were built. TCRdb reprocessed the multiplex PCR reads with MiXCR, giving one entry per CDR3 protein. The table lists some 220,000 distinct CDR3 sequences, roughly 19% of them singletons. Regarding time point: newly diagnosed GD, antithyroid drugs for less than 3 months. From RNA extracted from PBMCs, the TCR library was made. Each of the patients was recruited from an endocrinology department situated in Xi'an, China. This sample also appeared in a second study, on T cells in Graves' hyperthyroidism and ophthalmopathy.

Specimen: peripheral blood mononuclear cells (PBMCs), collected at new diagnosis, from a patient treated with antithyroid drugs. This receptor was taken from a woman aged 30 to 39 with Graves disease.

CDR3 in DNA: TGTGCTTGTACTGCCGGGACTAGCGGGAGTGAGCAGTTCTTC. It is translated as CACTAGTSGSEQFF. The chain joins TRBV27 to TRBJ2-1, with 14 positions matching TRBD2. The CDR3 length is 14 residues. CDR1 is MNHEY, CDR2 SMNVEV, per germline (reference sequence).